One and the same sample provided the 31 T cell receptor beta chains below, sequenced in a study of control samples from healthy donors and cancer patients. Repertoires were generated with immunoSEQ multiplex PCR, while TCRdb's copy carries only in-frame clones and drops some. The sample has 90,000 to 150,000 clones; around 88% are singletons. The sequencing input was blood. The receptors originated from a middle-aged man in good health.

This rearrangement joins TRBV5-6 to TRBJ2-6; tentatively, D is TRBD1 or TRBD2 (5 bases each). V lost 1 base and J lost 4, with 9 bases in between. The CDR3 length is 15 residues. The germline V gene has CDR1 SGHDT and CDR2 YYEEEE. CDR3 residues: CASSLPGSGANVLTF. The CDR3 DNA reads TGTGCCAGCAGCTTGCCAGGGAGCGGGGCCAACGTCCTGACTTTC. The full variable domain, with the rest looked up from reference TRBV5-6 and TRBJ2-6, is DAGVTQSPTHLIKTRGQQVTLRCSPKSGHDTVSWYQQALGQGPQFIFQYYEEEERQRGNFPDRFSGHQFPNYSSELNVNALLLGDSALYLCASSLPGSGANVLTFGAGSRLTVL.

This rearrangement joins TRBV4-1 to TRBJ2-1; TRBD2 might be the D (5 bases). The CDR3 length is 16 residues. From germline, CDR1 is MGHRA and CDR2 YSYEKL. V was cut by 1 base and J by 5 bases, with 15 bases left in between. The CDR3 is CASSQGGYAGDNEQFF. The CDR3, as DNA: TGCGCCAGCAGCCAAGGGGGATATGCGGGCGACAATGAGCAGTTCTTC.

The chain combines TRBV24-1 with TRBJ1-2, with D hard to call. V was pared by 7 bases and J by 1 base, with 9 bases between. CDR3 size: 13 residues. Germline-derived CDR1 and CDR2 are KGHDR and SFDVKD. The CDR3 spells CATSTTVNYGYTF. The DNA for the CDR3 is TGTGCCACCAGCACGACGGTTAACTATGGCTACACCTTC.

This clone appeared a single time. The J gene is TRBJ2-2, the V gene TRBV18, with a tentative D call TRBD1 (5 bases). V lost 3 bases and J 4 bases, leaving 12 bases between the germline ends. Germline V gene sequence: CDR1 KGHSH, CDR2 LQKENI. The CDR3 loop spans 15 amino acids. The CDR3 coding sequence is TGTGCCAGCTCACCGCAGGGTGTCGGCACCGGGGAGCTGTTTTTT. Amino acid sequence: CASSPQGVGTGELFF.

The rearrangement joins TRBV29-1 to TRBJ1-4; D might be TRBD1 (5 bases). The CDR3 loop spans 13 amino acids. CDR1 is SQVTM and CDR2 is ANQGSEA in the germline V gene. Trimming removed 3 bases from V and 7 bases from J, with 12 bases in between. Here the CDR3 reads CSVETLGAEKLFF. CDR3 bases: TGCAGCGTTGAGACGTTAGGGGCTGAAAAACTGTTTTTT.

Details on this clone: Distinct nucleotide sequences in the sample also encode this CDR3. The rearrangement uses TRBV30 and TRBJ1-5; 7 bases map to TRBD1. The V gene end was trimmed by 0 bases and the J gene end by 7 bases; junction bases not matched to a gene: 3. The germline V gene encodes CDR1 GTSNPN and CDR2 SVGIG (reference sequence). The CDR3 totals 13 residues. CDR3 sequence: CAWSVQGNQPQHF. CDR3 DNA sequence: TGTGCCTGGAGTGTACAGGGGAACCAGCCCCAGCATTTT.

This clone was observed a few times. This chain's CDR3 is CASSYSYRGYTGELFF. CDR3 in DNA: TGTGCCAGCAGTTACTCCTACAGGGGATACACCGGGGAGCTGTTTTTT. The V gene is TRBV6-5, the J gene TRBJ2-2; 7 positions match TRBD1. CDR3 length: 16 amino acids. J was trimmed by 3 bases and V by 0 bases; bases with no gene match: 4. Per germline, CDR1 MNHEY and CDR2 SVGAGI.

The chain uses TRBV21-1 and TRBJ1-5. TRBV21-1 is annotated as a pseudogene. This CDR3 is built from 20 residues. CDR3 loop: CASSKEGRRPSLFRNQPQHF. CDR3 nucleotide sequence: TGTGCCAGCAGCAAAGAAGGTCGGAGACCCAGCCTCTTCCGCAATCAGCCCCAGCATTTT.

The rearrangement links TRBV29-1 to TRBJ2-7; a weak D match, TRBD2 (5 bases). The CDR3 covers 13 residues. The V gene lost 7 bases and the J gene lost 5 bases, with 18 bases spanning the gap. Germline assignment: CDR1 SQVTM and CDR2 ANQGSEA. The CDR3 loop is CSAEGGYENEQYF. DNA of the CDR3: TGCAGCGCCGAGGGTGGGTACGAGAACGAGCAGTACTTC.

The CDR3 region is CASSDWSYNSPLHF. In nucleotides, the CDR3 is TGTGCCAGCAGTGATTGGTCCTATAATTCACCCCTCCACTTT. This chain joins TRBV6-1 and TRBJ1-6; D gene uncertain. Germline CDR1 reads MNHNS; CDR2 reads SASEGT. There are 14 residues in the CDR3. V dropped 3 bases and J dropped 1 base, with 4 bases sitting between them.

The chain carries TRBV2 and TRBJ2-4; D unclear. The CDR3 contains 11 residues. The V end lost 3 bases, the J end lost 9 bases, and 6 bases lay between the germline ends. The germline CDR1 and CDR2 sequences are SNHLY and FYNNEI. The CDR3 sequence: CASSDGVIQYF. The CDR3 DNA is TGTGCCAGCAGTGATGGGGTCATTCAGTACTTC.

This clone showed up just once. The V call is TRBV24-1, the J call TRBJ2-1; TRBD1 matches at 7 bases. V was pared by 5 bases and J by 6 bases, with 12 bases of the junction left unmatched. Germline-derived CDR1 and CDR2 are KGHDR and SFDVKD. CDR3 length: 16 residues. The CDR3 DNA reads TGTGCCACCAGTGCTGAAGGTAGGGGGCCCATCAATGAGCAGTTCTTC. It is translated as CATSAEGRGPINEQFF.

This clone has more than one count but fewer than ten. V gene TRBV5-8 combines with J gene TRBJ1-2; D unresolved. There are 13 residues in the CDR3. Germline assignment: CDR1 SGHTS and CDR2 YDEGEE. The germline V and J ends were trimmed by 0 bases and 4 bases, with 7 bases remaining between them. The CDR3 DNA reads as TGTGCCAGCAGCTTGGGCCTATTCTATGGCTACACCTTC. It is translated as CASSLGLFYGYTF.

This clone has just one count. The chain combines TRBV6-5 with TRBJ2-1; 12 bases align to TRBD2. This CDR3 region has 13 residues. V lost 7 bases and J lost 12; bases outside the gene matches: 7. The germline V gene has CDR1 MNHEY and CDR2 SVGAGI. This chain's CDR3 is CASNLAGGPRQFF. CDR3 nucleotide sequence: TGTGCCAGCAACCTAGCGGGGGGGCCCAGGCAGTTCTTC.

This clone was recorded a few times. Additional DNA sequences in this sample encode the identical CDR3. This rearrangement joins TRBV7-9 to TRBJ1-3; tentative D call: TRBD1 (5 bases). The CDR3 runs to 13 residues. Germline-derived CDR1 and CDR2 are SEHNR and FQNEAQ (reference sequence). V lost 7 bases and J lost 0, with 7 bases in between. This CDR3 is CASKGFSGNTIYF. CDR3 bases: TGTGCCAGCAAGGGGTTCTCTGGAAACACCATATATTTT. Variable domain in full (rest from reference TRBV7-9 and TRBJ1-3): DTGVSQNPRHKITKRGQNVTFRCDPISEHNRLYWYRQTLGQGPEFLTYFQNEAQLEKSRLLSDRFSAERPKGSFSTLEIQRTEQGDSAMYLCASKGFSGNTIYFGEGSWLTVV.

The chain links TRBV7-2 to TRBJ2-7, with 10 bases fitting TRBD1. The CDR3 consists of 15 residues. Germline CDR1 is SGHTA and CDR2 is FQGNSA. With V trimmed by 5 bases and J by 5 bases, 9 bases remained unmatched. CDR3 amino acids: CASSIRQGAPHEQYF. The CDR3 DNA reads TGTGCCAGCAGCATAAGACAGGGGGCCCCCCACGAGCAGTACTTC. The variable domain in full, with the rest retrieved from reference TRBV7-2 and TRBJ2-7, is GAGVSQSPSNKVTEKGKDVELRCDPISGHTALYWYRQSLGQGLEFLIYFQGNSAPDKSGLPSDRFSAERTGGSVSTLTIQRTQQEDSAVYLCASSIRQGAPHEQYFGPGTRLTVT.

This clone was found a few times. The rearrangement uses TRBV19 and TRBJ1-5, with D possibly TRBD1 on 6 matching bases. V was trimmed by 5 bases and J by 4 bases, leaving 15 bases between them. The length of the CDR3 is 15 residues. Germline CDR1 and CDR2: LNHDA and SQIVND (reference sequence). CDR3 sequence: CASSEGGGFNQPQHF. CDR3 nucleotide sequence: TGTGCCAGTAGTGAAGGCGGGGGCTTTAATCAGCCCCAGCATTTT.

The chain links TRBV4-2 to TRBJ2-7; either TRBD1 or TRBD2 may fit D (7 bases each). Germline V gene lookup returns CDR1 LGHNA and CDR2 YNFKEQ. The CDR3 spans 17 residues. Trimming took off 0 bases at V and 4 bases at J, with 19 bases between the two ends. The CDR3 region has the DNA TGTGCCAGCAGCCAAGATGATACCAGGGGGGGGTCATACGAGCAGTACTTC. Amino acid sequence: CASSQDDTRGGSYEQYF.

The rearrangement joins TRBV7-3 to TRBJ2-7; D is ambiguous. CDR3 length: 13 amino acids. V lost 4 bases to trimming and J lost 5 bases, with 12 bases between them. CDR1 and CDR2 (germline): SGHTA, FQGTGA. The CDR3 DNA reads TGTGCCAGCAGCTCGAATTACGGTGACGAGCAGTACTTC. This encodes CASSSNYGDEQYF.

The V gene is TRBV7-9, the J gene TRBJ1-4, with D perhaps TRBD1 (5 bases). Germline assignment: CDR1 SEHNR and CDR2 FQNEAQ (reference sequence). The CDR3 consists of 18 residues. The V end was cut by 4 bases, the J end by 1 base, with 19 bases between. CDR3 nucleotides: TGTGCCAGCAGCTCCCCCCGGGGGGAGATGCGAACTAATGAAAAACTGTTTTTT. This encodes CASSSPRGEMRTNEKLFF.

This clone was found once. The chain has TRBV15 and TRBJ2-5, with a possible D match to TRBD2 (6 bases). The CDR3 is made up of 14 amino acids. Germline CDR1 and CDR2: LNHNV and YYDKDF (reference sequence). V lost 3 bases to trimming and J lost 14 bases, with 22 bases between them. The CDR3 DNA is TGTGCCACCAGCAGGATATCATCACTAGCCCCCGTTTACTTC. Translated, it gives CATSRISSLAPVYF.

The chain combines TRBV27 with TRBJ2-7; a weak D match, TRBD1 (6 bases). Trimming left V 6 bases short and J 2 bases short, with 11 bases between. Germline V gene lookup returns CDR1 MNHEY and CDR2 SMNVEV (reference sequence). The CDR3 extends over 13 amino acids. The CDR3 loop reads CASRPTGTYEQYF. The CDR3 nucleotides read TGTGCCAGCAGACCAACAGGGACCTACGAGCAGTACTTC.

J is TRBJ1-1 and V is TRBV14; D not certain. V lost 6 bases to trimming and J lost 4 bases, with 9 bases between them. CDR3 length equals 12 residues. CDR1 and CDR2 (germline): SGHDN, FVKESK. The CDR3 nucleotides are TGTGCCAGCAGTTCGATTGGCACTGAAGCTTTCTTT. Translated: CASSSIGTEAFF.

The V call is TRBV6-5, the J call TRBJ2-7; D might be TRBD2 (5 bases). CDR3 length: 14 residues. V was trimmed by 7 bases and J by 4 bases, leaving 17 bases between them. Germline loops: CDR1 MNHEY, CDR2 SVGAGI. CDR3 region: CASTPPGNFYEQYF. The DNA for the CDR3 is TGTGCCAGCACCCCGCCGGGAAACTTTTACGAGCAGTACTTC.

The CDR3 DNA reads TGCGCCAGCAGCCAAGAGCCGAGTGCGGGGGGAGTTAACTATGGCTACACCTTC. This encodes CASSQEPSAGGVNYGYTF. The chain joins TRBV4-3 to TRBJ1-2; the D gene is possibly TRBD1 (5 bases). The V end lost 0 bases, the J end lost 1 base, and 18 bases lay between the germline ends. Germline lookup yields CDR1 LGHNA and CDR2 YSLEER. The CDR3 is 18 amino acids.

The rearrangement uses TRBV7-9 and TRBJ1-6, with D perhaps matching TRBD1 (6 bases). Germline V gene data show CDR1 as SEHNR and CDR2 as FQNEAQ (reference sequence). The CDR3 is made up of 15 amino acids. V was shortened by 2 bases and J by 9 bases, with 14 bases between the two germline ends. The CDR3 sequence is CASSLSTGLSSPLHF. Here the CDR3 DNA reads TGTGCCAGCAGCTTATCGACAGGTTTAAGTTCACCCCTCCACTTT.

The chain combines TRBV5-1 with TRBJ1-6; D is unclear. V was shortened by 7 bases and J by 4 bases, with 15 bases between the two germline ends. CDR3 length equals 15 residues. In germline, CDR1 is SGHRS, CDR2 YFSETQ. The CDR3 DNA follows: TGCGCCAGCGGACCGTCTCCCTCTTATAATTCACCCCTCCACTTT. Protein sequence: CASGPSPSYNSPLHF.

CDR3 nucleotides: TGTGCCAGTAGTATCCGACAGGGAGGGTACTATGGCTACACCTTC. As protein: CASSIRQGGYYGYTF. The chain links TRBV19 to TRBJ1-2, with 7 bases fitting TRBD1. V lost 3 bases and J lost 3; bases outside the gene matches: 7. Germline V gene data show CDR1 as LNHDA and CDR2 as SQIVND (reference sequence). CDR3 length equals 15 residues.

This clone was detected only once. V and J are TRBV10-1 and TRBJ1-4; no reliable D call. The CDR3 consists of 14 residues. V lost 2 bases and J 6 bases, leaving 10 bases between the germline ends. CDR1 and CDR2 from the germline V gene are WNHNN and SYGVQD (reference sequence). The CDR3, as DNA: TGCGCCAGCAGTGAGCGGCAGAGGGATGAAAAACTGTTTTTT. Translated: CASSERQRDEKLFF.

In DNA, the CDR3 is TGTGCCAGCAGTGATTGGGCGGGGGGGCCAGAAGAGACCCAGTACTTC. Translation: CASSDWAGGPEETQYF. This sequence joins TRBV2 and TRBJ2-5; TRBD2 aligns across 9 bases. CDR1 is SNHLY and CDR2 is FYNNEI in the germline V gene. CDR3 length: 16 amino acids. V trimming: 3 bases; J trimming: 3 bases; junction bases outside the gene matches: 8.

The genes are TRBV3-1 (or the pseudogene TRBV3-2) and TRBJ2-7, with D possibly being TRBD1 (6 bases). This CDR3 region has 11 residues. V lost 8 bases, J lost 1 base, and 6 bases lay in between. Germline V gives CDR1 LGHDT, CDR2 YNNKEL (reference sequence). The CDR3 DNA is TGTGCCAGCGGACAGTCCTACGAGCAGTACTTC. It encodes CASGQSYEQYF.